A selection of T cell receptor beta chains follows, all from one sample in a study of blood T cell repertoires in COVID-19. The method was immunoSEQ multiplex PCR; TCRdb's version includes in-frame clones alone and lacks a portion of them. Here the sample spans 150,000 to 200,000 clones, around 85% being singletons. The sample was peripheral blood. The receptor source for this set is a human donor with acute or convalescent COVID-19. The donor label of this sample is uncertain. CDR3s include the opening cysteine and the closing phenylalanine or tryptophan. A D gene is named only where the DNA matches it firmly. Rows may omit the clone size; those that give it use once, few, many or a size class.

CDR3 DNA,CDR3 protein,clone size,CDR3 length,J gene,V gene,D gene
TGTGCCAGCAGTTATTCAGGGGGTAATAATTCACCCCTCCACTTT,CASSYSGGNNSPLHF,NA,15,TRBJ1-6,TRBV6-5,TRBD1
TGTGCCAGCAGTTCCTCACTAGCGGGAATCTACAATGAGCAGTTCTTC,CASSSSLAGIYNEQFF,NA,16,TRBJ2-1,TRBV6-2/TRBV6-3,TRBD2
TGTGCCAGCAGCGTAGGGTCTCTGCAGGGGGCAGGGAACGAGCAGTACTTC,CASSVGSLQGAGNEQYF,NA,17,TRBJ2-7,TRBV9,TRBD1
TGTGCCAGCAGACTCCAGGGTGGGGAAACGCAGTATTTT,CASRLQGGETQYF,NA,13,TRBJ2-3,TRBV11-3,NA
TGTGCCAGCAGCACTCAATGGGGACAGAGAGGTGGAAAACTGTTTTTT,CASSTQWGQRGGKLFF,NA,16,TRBJ1-4,TRBV11-3,TRBD1
TGCGCCAGCAGCTTGACAGTTTCGAACACCGGGGAGCTGTTTTTT,CASSLTVSNTGELFF,NA,15,TRBJ2-2,TRBV5-1,NA
TGTGCCAGCAGCGTCCACGGGACAGTCTACAATGAGCAGTTCTTC,CASSVHGTVYNEQFF,NA,15,TRBJ2-1,TRBV7-3,TRBD1
NA,CASSTSVDRGVDYGYTF,NA,17,TRBJ1-2,TRBV19,NA
TGCGCCAGCAGCCCAGAACTAGTCTACGAGCAGTACTTC,CASSPELVYEQYF,NA,13,TRBJ2-7,TRBV4-3,NA
TGTGCCAGCAGCTCTTCTACAGGTCTAAACTATGGCTACACCTTC,CASSSSTGLNYGYTF,once,15,TRBJ1-2,TRBV5-5,NA
TGTGCCAGCAGTTTGTCAGGGATCTCCTATAATTCACCCCTCCACTTT,CASSLSGISYNSPLHF,NA,16,TRBJ1-6,TRBV27,NA
TGTGCCAGCAGTTACTCTATCCTGAGCTCCTACAATGAGCAGTTCTTC,CASSYSILSSYNEQFF,NA,16,TRBJ2-1,TRBV6-2/TRBV6-3,NA
TGTGCCAGCGGACAGGAAGGGAATCAGCCCCAGCATTTT,CASGQEGNQPQHF,NA,13,TRBJ1-5,TRBV3-1/TRBV3-2,TRBD1
TGTGCCAGCAGTGAAGGGGGGCTGGGGGAGACCCAGTACTTC,CASSEGGLGETQYF,NA,14,TRBJ2-5,TRBV6-1,NA
TGTGCCAGCAGCCAAGGGGGGACTCCGGCTGGCGGGGAGCTGTTTTTT,CASSQGGTPAGGELFF,NA,16,TRBJ2-2,TRBV14,NA
TGTGCCAGCTCACCTGACAGGACGGGTAGGAATTCACCCCTCCACTTT,CASSPDRTGRNSPLHF,NA,16,TRBJ1-6,TRBV18,NA
TGCGCCAGCAGCTTGGGCGTCAGGGGTACAGATACGCAGTATTTT,CASSLGVRGTDTQYF,NA,15,TRBJ2-3,TRBV5-1,NA
TGTGCCAGCAGCGGATACCTACAGGGGCTGGGAAACACCATATATTTT,CASSGYLQGLGNTIYF,NA,16,TRBJ1-3,TRBV9,TRBD1
TGCGCCAGCAGCTTCGACTCCCACGCCACGAATACGCAGTATTTT,CASSFDSHATNTQYF,NA,15,TRBJ2-3,TRBV5-1,NA
TGTGCCAGCAGCTTCGGGGAGGGCGGGCCCAAAAACATTCAGTACTTC,CASSFGEGGPKNIQYF,NA,16,TRBJ2-4,TRBV28,TRBD2
TGTGCCAGCAGCCAAGGTCCCGGGACAGGGATCCGGGATTCACCCCTCCACTTT,CASSQGPGTGIRDSPLHF,NA,18,TRBJ1-6,TRBV4-2,TRBD1
TGTGCCAGCAGCCTCTGGGACACTAACTATGGCTACACCTTC,CASSLWDTNYGYTF,once,14,TRBJ1-2,TRBV28,NA
TGTGCCAGCAGTTACTCTTTCGGCTCTGGGGCCAACGTCCTGACTTTC,CASSYSFGSGANVLTF,once,16,TRBJ2-6,TRBV6-2/TRBV6-3,NA
TGTGCCAGCAGTTTACTAGGCACTCTAACTGGAAACACCATATATTTT,CASSLLGTLTGNTIYF,NA,16,TRBJ1-3,TRBV28,NA
TGTGCCAGCAGCACCGGGGGGGGCAATCAGCCCCAGCATTTT,CASSTGGGNQPQHF,NA,14,TRBJ1-5,TRBV7-8,NA
TGTGCCACCAAAAGGACAGGGGAGGGCGGGGAGCTGTTTTTT,CATKRTGEGGELFF,NA,14,TRBJ2-2,TRBV24-1,TRBD1
TGCGCCAGCAGCTTGATACAGGGGGCCTTAAACATTCAGTACTTC,CASSLIQGALNIQYF,NA,15,TRBJ2-4,TRBV5-1,TRBD1
TGTGCCACCAGCAGAGATCTGAAAGGGTCGGGAGGAAACACCATATATTTT,CATSRDLKGSGGNTIYF,once,17,TRBJ1-3,TRBV15,NA
TGTGCCAGCAGCTCTTGGACAGGGCTGAGGACTGAAGCTTTCTTT,CASSSWTGLRTEAFF,NA,15,TRBJ1-1,TRBV7-8,TRBD1
TGTGCCAGTAGCGAACAGGGCTCTGAAGCTTTCTTT,CASSEQGSEAFF,NA,12,TRBJ1-1,TRBV19,NA
TGTGCCAGCAGCTCCCACTTCAGGGGAGAGGGGCAAGAGACCCAGTACTTC,CASSSHFRGEGQETQYF,NA,17,TRBJ2-5,TRBV11-2,NA
TGCGCCACCCCGAATCGCGGCCGGGACACCGAGGATTCACCCCTCCACTTT,CATPNRGRDTEDSPLHF,once,17,TRBJ1-6,TRBV10-1,NA
TGCGCCAGCAGTCAATCCCGGGAGAACACTGAAGCTTTCTTT,CASSQSRENTEAFF,NA,14,TRBJ1-1,TRBV23-1,NA
TGTGCCAGCTCAGGTGGGGGGTACGAAGAGACCCAGTACTTC,CASSGGGYEETQYF,NA,14,TRBJ2-5,TRBV18,NA
TGTGCCAGCAGCCAGAGCGGGGGGAAAAACATTCAGTACTTC,CASSQSGGKNIQYF,NA,14,TRBJ2-4,TRBV3-1/TRBV3-2,TRBD2
TGTGCCAGCAGCTTACGGGGGAGGGTCACCGGGGAGCTGTTTTTT,CASSLRGRVTGELFF,NA,15,TRBJ2-2,TRBV7-2,TRBD2
TGTGCCAGCAGCTTGGCCCCGACAGTTGAAGCTTTCTTT,CASSLAPTVEAFF,NA,13,TRBJ1-1,TRBV5-5,NA
TGTGCCAGCAGTGCTATAGCGGGGGGCAGGTCAGATACGCAGTATTTT,CASSAIAGGRSDTQYF,NA,16,TRBJ2-3,TRBV14,TRBD2
TGTGCCAGCAGCTTAGCTTTGGGGGCGGGGAACACCGGGGAGCTGTTTTTT,CASSLALGAGNTGELFF,NA,17,TRBJ2-2,TRBV11-1,NA
TGCGCCAGCAGCCCCGTTGGGGGGACAGGCTCTGGAAACACCATATATTTT,CASSPVGGTGSGNTIYF,NA,17,TRBJ1-3,TRBV5-1,TRBD1
TGTGCCAGCTTCCACTCGAGGGCCAACGTCCTGACTTTC,CASFHSRANVLTF,once,13,TRBJ2-6,TRBV28,NA
TGTGCCAGCAGCCGGGACAGGGGATTAAGGGGTAATTCACCCCTCCACTTT,CASSRDRGLRGNSPLHF,NA,17,TRBJ1-6,TRBV25-1,TRBD1
TGTGCCAGCAGCCTAAGGGGTGGGACAGACAATGGCTACACCTTC,CASSLRGGTDNGYTF,NA,15,TRBJ1-2,TRBV14,TRBD1
TGTGCCAGTGGCGGGGACGCAACTAATGAAAAACTGTTTTTT,CASGGDATNEKLFF,NA,14,TRBJ1-4,TRBV19,NA
TGTGCCAGCAGCCCACGGAAAGCGGGCTTCTATGGCTACACCTTC,CASSPRKAGFYGYTF,NA,15,TRBJ1-2,TRBV7-2,NA
TGTGCCAGCAGCTCAGGACAGGTCGTCTCTGGAAACACCATATATTTT,CASSSGQVVSGNTIYF,NA,16,TRBJ1-3,TRBV7-9,TRBD1
TGTGCCAGCAGTGCCGGGACGAACACCGGGGAGCTGTTTTTT,CASSAGTNTGELFF,NA,14,TRBJ2-2,TRBV6-4,NA